This T cell receptor (beta chain) was sequenced in a study of spatial heterogeneity in lung cancer. Study details: More beta-chain than alpha-chain sequences were consistently detected.

Noted time point: sample taken at primary tumor resection. Donation came from over 60 patients with untreated early-stage non-small cell lung cancer. The input material, whole RNA from tumor, nontumor lung or frozen PBMC, was sequenced unsorted. TCRdb reanalysed the 5' RACE reads using MiXCR and keeps one entry per CDR3 protein. The data show 40,000 to 50,000 distinct CDR3 sequences, roughly an eighth seen once. The V gene end was trimmed by 2 bases and the J gene end by 0 bases; junction bases not matched to a gene: 0. Germline V CDR1 and CDR2: SNHLY, FYNNEI. The CDR3 has 15 amino acids. This clonotype was counted only a few times.

The receptor was isolated from a male donor with early-stage non-small cell lung cancer. The starting material was PBMCs, obtained at surgery. V and J are TRBV2 and TRBJ2-7; TRBD2 aligns across 11 bases. The CDR3 sequence is CASSELAGGSYEQYF. For the CDR3, the DNA is TGTGCCAGCAGTGAACTAGCGGGGGGCTCCTACGAGCAGTACTTC.